This T cell receptor (beta chain) was captured in a study of human T cells and chemical hapten exposure. Study overall: Patch testing placed 0.01% DPC on the upper back, with readings at 6 days.

The time point here: patch test 3, about 24 weeks after DPC sensitization. Treatment in this sample: therapeutic diphenylcyclopropenone sensitization with weekly scalp DPC. Drawing of blood took place ahead of applying each patch test. Individual cDNA molecules had unique molecular identifiers attached to them by the library. TCRdb re-analysed the RACE reads in MiXCR, keeping a single row per CDR3 protein. The data show under 130,000 distinct CDR3 sequences, with roughly a third seen just once and roughly 2.5% held by the top ten. The CDR3 length is 14 residues. Trimming removed 5 bases from V and 4 bases from J; junction bases left unmatched: 4. Germline lookup yields CDR1 WSHSY and CDR2 SAAADI. The study's findings and limits: Significantly greater numbers of large CDR3 similarity clusters came from expanded TCRs than from controls.

As concerns this clonotype: Its antigen is unknown.

This TCR derives from a man aged 35 to 55 with alopecia areata. Some clones in this sample may be carry-over from other donors' samples. The V and J genes are TRBV10-2 and TRBJ2-2; 7 positions match TRBD2. The sample was whole blood, taken in connection with sensitization to the hapten diphenylcyclopropenone (DPC). The CDR3 DNA reads as TGCGCCAGCAGTCCCGGCGGGAGCACCGGGGAGCTGTTTTTT. Residues: CASSPGGSTGELFF.